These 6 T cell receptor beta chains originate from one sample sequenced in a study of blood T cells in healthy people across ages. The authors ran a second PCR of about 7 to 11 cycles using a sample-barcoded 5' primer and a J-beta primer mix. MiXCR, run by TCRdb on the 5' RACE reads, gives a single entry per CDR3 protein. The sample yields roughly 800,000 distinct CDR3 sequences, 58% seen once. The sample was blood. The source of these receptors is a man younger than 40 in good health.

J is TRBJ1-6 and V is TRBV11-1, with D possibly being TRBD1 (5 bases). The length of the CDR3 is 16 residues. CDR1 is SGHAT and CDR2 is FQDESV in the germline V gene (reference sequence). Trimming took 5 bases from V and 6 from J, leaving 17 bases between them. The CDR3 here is CASSLDGRGTNSPLHF. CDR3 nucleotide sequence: TGTGCCAGCAGCCTCGATGGTCGGGGGACTAATTCACCCCTCCACTTT.

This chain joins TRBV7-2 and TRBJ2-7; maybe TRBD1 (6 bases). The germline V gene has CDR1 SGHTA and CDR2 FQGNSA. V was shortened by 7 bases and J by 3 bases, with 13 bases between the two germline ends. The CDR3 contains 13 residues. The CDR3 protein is CASTIGTRYEQYF. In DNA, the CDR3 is TGTGCCAGCACGATAGGGACACGCTACGAGCAGTACTTC.

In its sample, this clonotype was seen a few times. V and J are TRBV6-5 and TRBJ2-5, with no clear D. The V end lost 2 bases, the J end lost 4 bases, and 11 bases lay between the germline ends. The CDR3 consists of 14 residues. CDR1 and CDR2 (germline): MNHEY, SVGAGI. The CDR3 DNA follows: TGTGCCAGCAGTTACGGAGTACTGAGAGAGACCCAGTACTTC. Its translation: CASSYGVLRETQYF.

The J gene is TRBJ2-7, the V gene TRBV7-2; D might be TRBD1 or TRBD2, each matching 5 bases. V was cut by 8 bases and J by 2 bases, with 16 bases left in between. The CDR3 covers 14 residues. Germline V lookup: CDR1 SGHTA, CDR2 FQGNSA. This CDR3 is CASGALGATYEQYF. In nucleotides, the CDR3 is TGTGCCAGCGGGGCCCTCGGGGCCACCTACGAGCAGTACTTC. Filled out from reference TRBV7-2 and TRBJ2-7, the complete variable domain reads GAGVSQSPSNKVTEKGKDVELRCDPISGHTALYWYRQSLGQGLEFLIYFQGNSAPDKSGLPSDRFSAERTGGSVSTLTIQRTQQEDSAVYLCASGALGATYEQYFGPGTRLTVT.

For the CDR3, the DNA is TGTGCCAGCAGCGTAGTCACTAGCGGGAGTAAACCGGAGTTCTTC. Translating it yields CASSVVTSGSKPEFF. This chain links TRBV9 with TRBJ2-1, with TRBD2 matching over 11 bases. The germline gives CDR1 SGDLS, CDR2 YYNGEE. This CDR3 contains 15 residues. After removal of 0 bases from V and 14 bases from J, the junction contained 10 bases not matched to a gene. The whole variable domain, remainder taken from reference TRBV9 and TRBJ2-1, is DSGVTQTPKHLITATGQRVTLRCSPRSGDLSVYWYQQSLDQGLQFLIQYYNGEERAKGNILERFSAQQFPDLHSELNLSSLELGDSALYFCASSVVTSGSKPEFFGPGTRLTVL.

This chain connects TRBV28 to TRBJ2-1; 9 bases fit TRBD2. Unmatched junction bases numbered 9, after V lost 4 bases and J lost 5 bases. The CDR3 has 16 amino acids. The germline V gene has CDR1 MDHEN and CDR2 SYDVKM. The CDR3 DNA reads TGTGCCAGCAGTTCTCGAGCCGGGACTAGCAACAATGAGCAGTTCTTC. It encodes CASSSRAGTSNNEQFF.